This note documents a single T cell receptor (beta chain) sequence. Its antigen target is currently unknown. Nothing much larger sits one base from this clone, and base qualities are not available. The sample belongs to a study of shared T cell receptors in the human thymus (dated by TCRdb to the early 2020s). For the study in its entirety: The study investigated the way shared, self-reactive T-cell receptor alpha chains are produced in the human thymus.

V loses 0 bases of germline sequence and J loses 0 bases, and the interval between the two ends is 15 bases. The germline V gene gives CDR1 as MGHRA and CDR2 as YSYEKL. Spanning cysteine to phenylalanine, the CDR3 consists of 18 amino acids. Of the read, only the CDR3 DNA is kept; its 54 bases are in frame from base 1. Library construction relied on the immunoSEQ multiplex PCR assay. As stored in TCRdb, this immuneACCESS dataset retains in-frame rearrangements with V and J assigned. A fraction of the clones does not appear; measured against another copy, unresolved V genes explain less than half of the discrepancy, and the remainder lacks a known reason. The table for this sample lists hundreds of thousands of clones; more than 70% of them were counted only once. The biggest ten clones account for 0.0094% of the sample. Another study also made use of these data, one on human thymus T cells. As that second paper reports: The donors were immunologically healthy infants in Finland who had open corrective cardiac surgery for congenital heart defects. Thymus tissue was collected as surgical resects that were removed during corrective cardiac surgery. V and J gene segment usage appeared biased in both thymic and peripheral blood repertoires. Highly overlapping thymic TCR repertoires among unrelated individuals were reported in the related research. TCR alpha and beta repertoires from seven to nine infant thymus samples and four related peripheral blood samples were characterized in the study. Donor ages ranging from about 7 to 244 days were recorded, and 5 to 7 male and a couple of female infants were included in the cohort. Thymocytes were mechanically released from the tissue and were stored as pellets of about 9-33 million cells at -70 degrees C. A QIAsymphony instrument was used to extract genomic DNA from the frozen cell pellets. TCRB and TCRAD loci were amplified from a standardized quantity of quality-controlled genomic DNA using the immunoSEQ multiplex PCR assay. The amplicons covered the V(D)J region and were long enough to include the CDR3 and to identify the V and J genes. Through the commercial immunoSEQ service, the amplicons were sequenced on an Illumina platform. Primer bias and sequencing errors were corrected using previously described methods, and TCRAD and TCRB definitions followed the IMGT database. Repertoires were analysed with immunoSEQ Analyzer 3.0 and VDJTools, covering basic statistics, V/J segment usage, diversity estimates, rarefaction and pairwise overlap. Diversity was estimated with Chao1, ChaoE, Efron-Thisted, Shannon and inverse Simpson indices, and also on datasets down-sampled to the smallest sample. Repertoire overlap used strict matching of CDR3 nucleotide sequence, V gene and J gene, with Jaccard-based multidimensional scaling clustering. On average, around 810,000 unique TCRB clonotypes were obtained from thymus samples, compared with approximately 80,000 from blood samples.

The chain is made from TRBV4-1 and TRBJ1-5; TRBD1 might be the D gene, on 6 matching bases. This TCR was sampled from a boy younger than two with a congenital heart defect. Donor details come from another sample of the same person, matched by shared clones. Sequenced: thymocytes. In nucleotides, the sequence is TGCGCCAGCAGCCAAGAAATAAAAGGGACAAATAGCAATCAGCCCCAGCATTTT. Translated, this gives CASSQEIKGTNSNQPQHF.